This TCR beta chain was recovered during a study of T cells in Graves' hyperthyroidism and ophthalmopathy. General study findings and limits: Median prediction lead before ophthalmopathy onset was 6.5 months with the model.

Hyperthyroidism patients were newly diagnosed, had disease duration under 2 months, and were aged 18 to 65 years. In regard to this clonotype: Its target is not known. The junction does not match germline at one end; this may be a read error.

Germline V gene data show CDR1 as SGHRS and CDR2 as YFSETQ. CDR3 length equals 16 residues. From RNA transcripts, TCR beta CDR3 regions were amplified. First-round RT-PCR with HTBI primers amplified the TCR CDR3 region. TCRdb analysed the multiplex PCR reads with MiXCR anew, one entry per CDR3 protein. Among a few hundred thousand distinct CDR3 sequences, 20% to 25% were seen once, and the ten largest hold around 70%. The receptor comes from a man between 45 and 60 years old with Graves' hyperthyroidism. Material: blood. The chain recombines TRBV5-1 with TRBJ2-1, with 9 nucleotides matching TRBD2. CDR3 amino acids: CASGLEPSGNYNEQFF. In DNA, the CDR3 is TGCGCCAGCGGCTTGGAGCCTAGCGGGAACTACAATGAGCAGTTCTTC.